What follows describes a single T cell receptor beta chain. What it binds is unknown. The source of the sample is a study of a mutant IDH1 vaccine in newly diagnosed glioma. About the study: Administration of eight vaccinations to patients took place in weeks 1, 3, 5, 7, 11, 15, 19, 23.

Here immunoSEQ multiplex PCR was the method, and the copy in TCRdb shows in-frame clones only, minus some. The repertoire holds approximately 45,000 clones, with roughly 90% as singletons. Time point of the sample: week 23, last vaccination. Every vaccine dose comprised 300 ug of mutant IDH1 20-mer peptide plus topical imiquimod. Diagnosis in the donors showed new WHO grade 3 or 4 astrocytomas that were IDH1-mutant and ATRX-lost. The clonotype was recovered from a man aged 50 to 60 with glioma. This material consisted of PBMCs, taken from a glioma patient whose treatment included an IDH1 peptide vaccine.

Here the CDR3 reads CASSPEKDEFRREKLFF. CDR3 DNA: TGTGCCAGCAGCCCGGAGAAGGACGAGTTTAGGCGTGAAAAACTGTTTTTT. V usage is TRBV11-2 and J usage is TRBJ1-4, with D unresolved. V shed 5 bases and J shed 7 bases, with 23 bases lying between them. Germline CDR1 SGHAT, CDR2 FQNNGV. This CDR3 region has 17 residues.